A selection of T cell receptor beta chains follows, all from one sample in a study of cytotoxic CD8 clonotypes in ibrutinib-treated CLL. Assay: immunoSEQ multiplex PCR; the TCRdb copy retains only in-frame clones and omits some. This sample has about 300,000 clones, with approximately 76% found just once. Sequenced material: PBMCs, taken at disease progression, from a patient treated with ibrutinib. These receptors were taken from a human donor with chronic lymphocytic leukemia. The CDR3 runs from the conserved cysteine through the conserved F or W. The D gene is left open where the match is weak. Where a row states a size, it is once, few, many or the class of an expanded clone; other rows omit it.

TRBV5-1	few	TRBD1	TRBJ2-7	CASSRDRGSHEQYF	TGCGCCAGCAGCCGAGACAGGGGTTCCCACGAGCAGTACTTC
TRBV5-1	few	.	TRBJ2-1	CASSQLDYEQFF	TGCGCCAGCAGCCAGCTTGATTATGAGCAGTTCTTC
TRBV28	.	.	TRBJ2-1	CASKRGGRGGSSNEQFF	TGTGCCAGCAAAAGAGGGGGTCGAGGCGGGAGTTCCAATGAGCAGTTCTTC
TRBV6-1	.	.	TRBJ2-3	CASSRYTDTQYF	TGTGCCAGCAGCCGTTATACAGATACGCAGTATTTT
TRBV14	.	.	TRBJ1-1	CASSQDWDTEAFF	TGTGCCAGCAGCCAAGATTGGGACACTGAAGCTTTCTTT
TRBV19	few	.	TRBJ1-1	CASSIPQGGVVNTEAFF	TGTGCCAGTAGTATACCACAGGGAGGCGTAGTGAACACTGAAGCTTTCTTT
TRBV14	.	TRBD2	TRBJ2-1	CASSRGLAYYNEQFF	TGTGCCAGCAGCAGAGGACTAGCGTATTACAATGAGCAGTTCTTC
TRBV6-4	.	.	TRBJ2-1	CASSYSSYNEQFF	TGTGCCAGCAGTTACAGCTCCTACAATGAGCAGTTCTTC
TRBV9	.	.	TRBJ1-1	CASSVFRGSEAFF	TGTGCCAGCAGCGTCTTTCGGGGATCTGAAGCTTTCTTT
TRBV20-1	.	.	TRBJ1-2	CSAPQFYGYTF	TGCAGTGCTCCCCAGTTCTATGGCTACACCTTC
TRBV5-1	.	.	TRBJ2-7	CASRKQGYHEQYF	TGCGCCAGCAGAAAACAGGGTTACCACGAGCAGTACTTC
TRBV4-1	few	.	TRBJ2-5	CASSQDQGGETQYF	TGCGCCAGCAGCCAAGATCAAGGCGGAGAGACCCAGTACTTC
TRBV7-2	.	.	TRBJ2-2	CASSPRPTGELFF	TGTGCCAGCAGCCCGCGGCCCACCGGGGAGCTGTTTTTT
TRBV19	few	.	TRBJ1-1	CASSRGQRQNEAFF	TGTGCCAGTAGTAGAGGACAGAGGCAAAATGAAGCTTTCTTT
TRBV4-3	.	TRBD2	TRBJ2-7	CASSQVGAGANEQYF	TGCGCCAGCAGCCAAGTCGGGGCGGGAGCTAATGAGCAGTACTTC
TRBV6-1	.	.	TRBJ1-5	CASSEFGAPDQPQHF	TGTGCCAGCAGTGAATTTGGGGCACCCGATCAGCCCCAGCATTTT
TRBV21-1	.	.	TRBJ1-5	CASSSDDRDCFNQPQHF	TGTGCCAGCAGCTCGGACGACAGGGATTGTTTTAATCAGCCCCAGCATTTT
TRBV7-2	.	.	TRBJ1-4	CASSLTGPGEKLFF	TGTGCCAGCAGCCTAACAGGGCCGGGTGAAAAACTGTTTTTT
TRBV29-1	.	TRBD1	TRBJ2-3	CSVELGTGRDTQYF	TGCAGCGTTGAATTGGGGACAGGGCGGGATACGCAGTATTTT
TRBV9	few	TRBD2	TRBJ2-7	CASSLAGGEQYF	TGTGCCAGCAGCCTAGCGGGGGGCGAGCAGTACTTC
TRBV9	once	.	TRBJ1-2	CASSVGGGYGYTF	TGTGCCAGCAGCGTGGGGGGTGGCTATGGCTACACCTTC
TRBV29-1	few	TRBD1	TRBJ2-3	CSVTGGTDTQYF	TGCAGCGTTACAGGGGGCACAGATACGCAGTATTTT
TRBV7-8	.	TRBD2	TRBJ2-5	CASSLARVAGGPRETQYF	TGTGCCAGCAGCTTAGCGCGGGTAGCGGGAGGGCCACGGGAGACCCAGTACTTC
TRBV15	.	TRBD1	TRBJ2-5	CATSAGGAGETQYF	TGTGCCACCAGTGCAGGGGGCGCGGGGGAGACCCAGTACTTC
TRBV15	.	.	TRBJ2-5	CATSRDGRIETQYF	TGTGCCACCAGCAGAGATGGCAGGATTGAGACCCAGTACTTC
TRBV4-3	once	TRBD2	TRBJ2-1	CASSARLGLAVYNEQFF	TGCGCCAGCAGCGCCCGGCTCGGACTAGCGGTATACAATGAGCAGTTCTTC
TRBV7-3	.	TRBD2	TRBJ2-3	CASSPLSGRTDTQYF	TGTGCCAGCAGCCCGCTTAGCGGGCGCACAGATACGCAGTATTTT
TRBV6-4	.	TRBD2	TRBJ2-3	CASSVAGLTDTQYF	TGTGCCAGCAGTGTAGCGGGTCTCACAGATACGCAGTATTTT
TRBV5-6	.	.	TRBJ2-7	CASSLSGRPWEQYF	TGTGCCAGCAGCTTGTCCGGACGGCCTTGGGAGCAGTACTTC
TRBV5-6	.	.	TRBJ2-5	CASSLGLEETQYF	TGTGCCAGCAGCTTGGGACTGGAAGAGACCCAGTACTTC
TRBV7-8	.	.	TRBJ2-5	CASSPRRWAIWSGSTETQYF	TGTGCCAGCAGCCCGCGGCGCTGGGCAATTTGGTCGGGAAGTACGGAGACCCAGTACTTC
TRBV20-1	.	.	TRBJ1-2	CKGGADGYTF	TGCAAAGGGGGGGCAGATGGCTACACCTTC
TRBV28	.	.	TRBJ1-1	CASRPSRGHTEAFF	TGTGCCAGCAGACCAAGTAGGGGTCACACTGAAGCTTTCTTT
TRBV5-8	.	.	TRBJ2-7	CASSLLGLFPHF	TGTGCCAGCAGCTTGTTAGGCCTATTCCCCCACTTC
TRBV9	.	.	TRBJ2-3	CASSAGSSASTDTQYF	TGTGCCAGCAGCGCGGGGAGTAGTGCTAGCACAGATACGCAGTATTTT
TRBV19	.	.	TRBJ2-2	CASSRIDLSEGTGELFF	TGTGCCAGTTCCAGAATCGACCTCTCGGAGGGCACCGGGGAGCTGTTTTTT
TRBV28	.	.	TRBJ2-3	CASSLARGVADTQYF	TGTGCCAGCAGTTTGGCAAGGGGCGTTGCAGATACGCAGTATTTT
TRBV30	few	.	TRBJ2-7	CAWGFSYEQYF	TGTGCCTGGGGATTTTCCTACGAGCAGTACTTC
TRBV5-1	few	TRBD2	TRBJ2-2	CASSIAGANTGELFF	TGCGCCAGCAGCATAGCGGGAGCGAACACCGGGGAGCTGTTTTTT
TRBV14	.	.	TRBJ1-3	CASSQRTTISGNTIYF	TGTGCCAGCAGCCAAAGGACAACCATCTCTGGAAACACCATATATTTT
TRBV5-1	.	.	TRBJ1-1	CASSLPRATEAFF	TGCGCCAGCAGCTTGCCCCGGGCCACTGAAGCTTTCTTT
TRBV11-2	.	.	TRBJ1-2	CASSLEDRDYGYTF	TGTGCCAGCAGCTTAGAAGACAGAGACTATGGCTACACCTTC
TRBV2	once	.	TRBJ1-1	CASSEGRGKAEAFF	TGTGCCAGCAGTGAAGGGCGGGGTAAGGCTGAAGCTTTCTTT
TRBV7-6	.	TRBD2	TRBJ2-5	CASSPLGGAAETQYF	TGTGCCAGCAGCCCACTCGGGGGGGCCGCAGAGACCCAGTACTTC
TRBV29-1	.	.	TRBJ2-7	CSAVGGRSYEQYF	TGCAGCGCCGTGGGAGGCCGATCCTACGAGCAGTACTTC
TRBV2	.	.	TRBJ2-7	CASISRRDSYEQYF	TGTGCCAGCATATCCCGGCGGGACTCCTACGAGCAGTACTTC
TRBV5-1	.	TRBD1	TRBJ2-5	CASSAGQGRGTQYF	TGCGCCAGCAGCGCGGGACAGGGACGAGGGACCCAGTACTTC
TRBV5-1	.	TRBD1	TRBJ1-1	CASSFYRGQGTEAFF	TGCGCCAGCAGCTTCTACAGGGGGCAAGGTACTGAAGCTTTCTTT
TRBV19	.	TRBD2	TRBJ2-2	CASSRTEGSGRRTGELFF	TGTGCCAGTAGTCGGACAGAGGGGAGCGGGAGAAGGACCGGGGAGCTGTTTTTT
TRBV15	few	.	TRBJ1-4	CATSRDPEGELFF	TGTGCCACCAGCAGAGATCCCGAAGGGGAACTGTTTTTT
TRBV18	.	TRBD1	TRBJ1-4	CASSPPGQGGEKLFF	TGTGCCAGCTCACCCCCGGGACAGGGGGGTGAAAAACTGTTTTTT
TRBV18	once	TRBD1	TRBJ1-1	CASSLGQGAFWSTEAFF	TGTGCCAGCTCACTCGGACAGGGGGCTTTTTGGAGCACTGAAGCTTTCTTT
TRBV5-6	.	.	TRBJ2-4	CASSLAWGDKNIQYF	TGTGCCAGCAGCTTGGCATGGGGGGACAAAAACATTCAGTACTTC
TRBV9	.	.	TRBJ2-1	CASSVSGTTAHEQFF	TGTGCCAGCAGCGTGTCCGGGACCACGGCCCATGAGCAGTTCTTC
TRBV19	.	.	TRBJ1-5	CASSISRASNQPQHF	TGTGCCAGTAGTATAAGCCGGGCGAGCAATCAGCCCCAGCATTTT
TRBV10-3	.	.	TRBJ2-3	CAISPPTSSGTDTQYF	TGTGCCATCAGTCCTCCTACTAGCTCAGGCACAGATACGCAGTATTTT
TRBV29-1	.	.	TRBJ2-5	CSAGGLMETQYF	TGCAGCGCCGGCGGCCTCATGGAGACCCAGTACTTC
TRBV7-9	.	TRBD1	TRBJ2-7	CASSSPRDRDEQYF	TGTGCCAGCAGCTCGCCCCGGGACAGGGACGAGCAGTACTTC
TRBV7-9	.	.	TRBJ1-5	CASSPNSNQPQHF	TGTGCCAGCAGCCCCAATAGCAATCAGCCCCAGCATTTT